This T cell receptor (beta chain) is drawn from a study of T cell repertoires in cytomegalovirus infection. Overall study context: CMV infection together with matching HLA type was indicated by public TCR beta signatures.

TCRdb called the reads again in MiXCR, with one record for every CDR3 protein. Of 450,000 to 600,000 distinct CDR3 sequences listed, about 10% were seen once; the top ten hold 10%. Notes on this clonotype: Its antigen is unidentified.

Study results and caveats: The study identified carriers of CMV plus the relevant HLA from cumulative public TCR beta family frequency. CMV-specific TCR beta clonotypes restricted by HLA-C dominated the ex vivo response.

The specimen was PBMCs. The sequence came from a human donor in good health (CMV status not recorded). Some clones in this sample may be carry-over from other donors' samples.

CDR3 DNA sequence: TGTGCCAGCAGCCAAGATCGCGGGGGGATTGGCTACGAGCAGTACTTC. Translation: CASSQDRGGIGYEQYF. The chain links TRBV14 to TRBJ2-7; 8 bases match TRBD2. The V and J ends lost 0 bases and 3 bases, in that order; junction bases with no gene match: 7. In germline, CDR1 is SGHDN, CDR2 FVKESK. The CDR3 is 16 amino acids.